A single sample is the source of the 3 T cell receptor beta chains below, sequenced in a study of cytomegalovirus exposure and HLA in healthy donors. The table came from immunoSEQ multiplex PCR; TCRdb's copy has only in-frame clones and leaves some out. The sample lists about 180,000 clones, roughly 89% occurring once. Sequencing was carried out using PBMCs. Source of these receptors: a woman aged 25 to 39 in good health and CMV-seronegative.

This chain joins TRBV5-4 and TRBJ2-2; 8 bases fit TRBD1. CDR3 length equals 16 residues. From germline, CDR1 is SGHNT and CDR2 YYREEE (reference sequence). V lost 4 bases to trimming and J lost 1 base; unmatched junction nucleotides: 6. As DNA, the CDR3 is TGTGCCAGCAGCCGATCCGGGACAGGGAACACCGGGGAGCTGTTTTTT. It specifies CASSRSGTGNTGELFF.

V gene TRBV5-1 combines with J gene TRBJ2-1, with D hard to call. V gave up 5 bases and J gave up 4 bases, with 7 bases separating them. This CDR3 is 12 amino acids long. Germline CDR1 and CDR2: SGHRS and YFSETQ. CDR3 nucleotides: TGCGCCAGCAGAATGAGTTACAATGAGCAGTTCTTC. Its translation: CASRMSYNEQFF.

This clone was counted between two and nine times. The J gene is TRBJ1-2, the V gene TRBV2, with 10 bases lining up with TRBD1. J lost 0 bases, V lost 0 bases, and 10 bases had no gene match. This CDR3 comprises 19 residues. The V gene's germline CDR1 is SNHLY and CDR2 FYNNEI. The CDR3 DNA reads TGTGCCAGCAGTGAAGCTGCGACAGGGGGCGCTGGGTCTAACTATGGCTACACCTTC. This translates into CASSEAATGGAGSNYGYTF.